This entry lists 27 T cell receptor beta chains sequenced from one sample in a study of shared clonotypes between healthy human individuals. Clones were sequenced by immunoSEQ multiplex PCR, and TCRdb holds only the in-frame ones, with some missing. The table shows 550,000 to 850,000 clones, with about 74% occurring only once. The specimen sequenced was memory CD4+ T cells sorted from blood. The sample's subset: CD45RA-negative fraction. These receptors were obtained from a woman younger than 45 in good health.

The chain has TRBV6-4 and TRBJ1-1; 7 bases map to TRBD1. The germline CDR1 and CDR2 sequences are MRHNA and SNTAGT. The V and J ends lost 0 bases and 1 base, in that order; junction bases with no gene match: 2. The CDR3 contains 15 residues. This chain's CDR3 is CASSDSRGQNTEAFF. CDR3 nucleotides: TGTGCCAGCAGTGACTCGAGGGGGCAGAACACTGAAGCTTTCTTT.

This chain links TRBV7-9 with TRBJ2-3, with 12 bases lining up with TRBD2. Germline assignment: CDR1 SEHNR and CDR2 FQNEAQ (reference sequence). The ends lost 3 bases at V and 0 bases at J; junction bases unmatched: 1. The CDR3 length is 16 residues. The CDR3 sequence is CASSFLAGGSTDTQYF. CDR3 in DNA: TGTGCCAGCAGCTTTCTAGCGGGAGGGAGCACAGATACGCAGTATTTT. The full variable domain, in which reference TRBV7-9 and TRBJ2-3 provide the parts outside the CDR3, is DTGVSQNPRHKITKRGQNVTFRCDPISEHNRLYWYRQTLGQGPEFLTYFQNEAQLEKSRLLSDRFSAERPKGSFSTLEIQRTEQGDSAMYLCASSFLAGGSTDTQYFGPGTRLTVL.

The chain uses TRBV30 and TRBJ2-7, with TRBD2 matching 7 bases. Germline CDR1 is GTSNPN and CDR2 is SVGIG (reference sequence). CDR3 length equals 15 residues. Trimming at V came to 0 bases and at J to 0 bases, leaving 5 bases not matched to a gene. CDR3 sequence: CAWSVSGLSSYEQYF. The CDR3, as DNA: TGTGCCTGGAGTGTTAGCGGGTTAAGCTCCTACGAGCAGTACTTC.

V is TRBV28 and J is TRBJ2-7; a possible D gene is TRBD2 (6 bases). CDR1 is MDHEN and CDR2 is SYDVKM in the germline V gene. V gave up 3 bases and J gave up 3 bases, with 24 bases separating them. This CDR3 has 18 amino acids. CDR3 residues: CASSFPRRTRGTLYEQYF. For the CDR3, the DNA is TGTGCCAGCAGTTTCCCCCGGCGGACCCGGGGGACCCTCTACGAGCAGTACTTC.

V is TRBV18 and J is TRBJ2-1, with no clear D. Trimming left V 6 bases short and J 1 base short, with 10 bases between. The germline CDR1 and CDR2 sequences are KGHSH and LQKENI. The CDR3 has 14 residues. CDR3 sequence: CASSPGTSYNEQFF. CDR3 DNA sequence: TGTGCCAGCTCCCCAGGCACGTCCTACAATGAGCAGTTCTTC.

The rearrangement links TRBV11-3 to TRBJ2-1, with 13 bases identical to TRBD2. This CDR3 is built from 17 residues. The V gene end was trimmed by 5 bases and the J gene end by 2 bases; junction bases not matched to a gene: 6. The V gene's germline CDR1 is SGHNT and CDR2 YENEEA. The CDR3 protein is CASSKGLAGSTYNEQFF. In DNA form, the CDR3 reads TGTGCCAGCAGCAAGGGACTAGCGGGGAGCACCTACAATGAGCAGTTCTTC.

This chain connects TRBV5-1 to TRBJ2-1, with D uncertain. Trimming left V 0 bases short and J 6 bases short, with 13 bases between. The CDR3 has 15 residues. CDR1 is SGHRS and CDR2 is YFSETQ in the germline V gene. CDR3 DNA sequence: TGCGCCAGCAGCTTGGGTGGATCTGGCTCCAATGAGCAGTTCTTC. Amino acid sequence: CASSLGGSGSNEQFF.

The rearrangement uses TRBV2 and TRBJ1-1; 7 bases match TRBD1. The germline V gene has CDR1 SNHLY and CDR2 FYNNEI. V dropped 6 bases and J dropped 3; count of bases not matched to a gene: 4. The CDR3 runs to 13 residues. DNA of the CDR3: TGTGCCAGCAGGTTCGACAGGGACACTGAAGCTTTCTTT. Translated, it gives CASRFDRDTEAFF.

V usage is TRBV11-3 and J usage is TRBJ2-3; 15 bases match TRBD2. Germline CDR1 is SGHNT and CDR2 is YENEEA. The ends lost 6 bases at V and 5 bases at J; junction bases unmatched: 9. CDR3 size: 17 residues. CDR3 in DNA: TGTGCCAGCAGTTCTGGACTAGCGGGAGGGCGGGGAGATACGCAGTATTTT. Protein product: CASSSGLAGGRGDTQYF.

This rearrangement joins TRBV28 to TRBJ2-3; D is uncertain. Germline loops: CDR1 MDHEN, CDR2 SYDVKM. The CDR3 covers 15 residues. V was cut by 6 bases and J by 0 bases, with 13 bases left in between. CDR3 sequence reads: CASRPRRFSTDTQYF. DNA for the CDR3: TGTGCCAGCAGACCCCGGCGGTTTAGCACAGATACGCAGTATTTT. Together with reference TRBV28 and TRBJ2-3, the CDR3 gives the full variable domain: DVKVTQSSRYLVKRTGEKVFLECVQDMDHENMFWYRQDPGLGLRLIYFSYDVKMKEKGDIPEGYSVSREKKERFSLILESASTNQTSMYLCASRPRRFSTDTQYFGPGTRLTVL.

The genes are TRBV28 and TRBJ1-2; perhaps TRBD1 as D (5 bases). V gave up 1 base and J gave up 4 bases, with 13 bases separating them. The CDR3 extends over 15 amino acids. Germline V CDR1 and CDR2: MDHEN, SYDVKM. CDR3 bases: TGTGCCAGCAGTTTATTTCGGGGCCTCAGCTATGGCTACACCTTC. Translation gives CASSLFRGLSYGYTF.

The chain joins TRBV27 to TRBJ2-7; no definite D call. The germline CDR1 and CDR2 sequences are MNHEY and SMNVEV (reference sequence). The V end was cut by 7 bases, the J end by 3 bases, with 4 bases between. The CDR3 is 10 amino acids. CDR3 residues: CASTNYEQYF. The CDR3, as DNA: TGTGCCAGCACAAACTACGAGCAGTACTTC.

This chain connects TRBV7-9 to TRBJ2-7; D might be TRBD2 (5 bases). The germline V and J ends were trimmed by 5 bases and 2 bases, with 13 bases remaining between them. In germline, CDR1 is SEHNR, CDR2 FQNEAQ (reference sequence). This CDR3 contains 14 residues. The CDR3 bases are TGTGCCAGCAGCGGGTTGGAGGCGACCTACGAGCAGTACTTC. This codes for CASSGLEATYEQYF.

This clone was recorded once. V usage is TRBV18 and J usage is TRBJ2-7; D gene uncertain. The CDR3 length is 13 residues. Germline values: CDR1 KGHSH, CDR2 LQKENI. The V end was cut by 0 bases, the J end by 6 bases, with 9 bases between. The CDR3 protein is CASSPPNEAEQYF. CDR3 nucleotide sequence: TGTGCCAGCTCACCACCGAACGAAGCCGAGCAGTACTTC.

The V call is TRBV10-3, the J call TRBJ2-7; no firm D call. Germline-derived CDR1 and CDR2 are ENHRY and SYGVKD. This CDR3 spans 13 amino acids. V dropped 4 bases and J dropped 7 bases, with 14 bases sitting between them. DNA for the CDR3: TGTGCCATCAGTGTTCAGGAGTCGCTTGAGCAGTACTTC. Amino acids: CAISVQESLEQYF.

The V gene is TRBV7-2, the J gene TRBJ1-1, with a tentative D call TRBD1 (5 bases). CDR1 is SGHTA, CDR2 FQGNSA, per germline. V dropped 5 bases and J dropped 5 bases, with 18 bases sitting between them. The CDR3 runs to 15 residues. CDR3 sequence: CASSPDGGFKTEAFF. CDR3 nucleotides: TGTGCCAGCAGCCCAGACGGGGGATTTAAGACTGAAGCTTTCTTT.

This chain joins TRBV5-1 and TRBJ2-1, with 7 bases aligning to TRBD1. The CDR3 has 13 amino acids. J gave up 6 bases and V 5 bases, and 5 bases lay outside the gene matches. Germline assignment: CDR1 SGHRS and CDR2 YFSETQ. The DNA of the CDR3 is TGCGCCAGCAGAAAGACAGGGTCCAATGAGCAGTTCTTC. It yields the protein CASRKTGSNEQFF.

V usage is TRBV2 and J usage is TRBJ2-5, with 8 positions matching TRBD1. Germline CDR1 SNHLY, CDR2 FYNNEI. The CDR3 consists of 14 residues. V shed 10 bases and J 4 bases; nucleotides not matched to a gene: 11. CDR3 amino acids: CATSSQGAGETQYF. The DNA of the CDR3 is TGTGCCACCTCCTCCCAGGGGGCGGGAGAGACCCAGTACTTC.

This clone was counted ten times or more. V is TRBV25-1 and J is TRBJ1-5; no clear D. The V end lost 2 bases, the J end lost 5 bases, and 7 bases lay between the germline ends. The germline CDR1 and CDR2 sequences are MGHDK and SYGVNS. The CDR3 has 13 residues. The DNA of the CDR3 is TGTGCCAGCAGTGAAGGTGAAGATCAGCCCCAGCATTTT. Translating gives CASSEGEDQPQHF.

The chain carries TRBV6-1 and TRBJ2-5; TRBD2 matches at 9 bases. V lost 2 bases to trimming and J lost 0 bases; unmatched junction nucleotides: 4. Germline V gene sequence: CDR1 MNHNS, CDR2 SASEGT. This CDR3 has 16 amino acids. The CDR3 DNA reads TGTGCCAGCAGTGAAAGGCTAGCGGGGTACCAAGAGACCCAGTACTTC. It translates to CASSERLAGYQETQYF.

This clone was counted a single time. This chain joins TRBV7-9 and TRBJ1-2; D gene ambiguous. Germline V gene lookup returns CDR1 SEHNR and CDR2 FQNEAQ (reference sequence). The V end was cut by 5 bases, the J end by 6 bases, with 10 bases between. The CDR3 has 12 residues. The DNA of the CDR3 is TGTGCCAGCAGCCCATCAATAGATGGCTACACCTTC. This translates into CASSPSIDGYTF.

The chain has TRBV19 and TRBJ2-1; 14 bases map to TRBD2. The germline gives CDR1 LNHDA, CDR2 SQIVND (reference sequence). After removal of 7 bases from V and 1 base from J, the junction contained 12 bases not matched to a gene. This CDR3 is 19 amino acids long. CDR3 protein: CASTTRLAGGPRSYNEQFF. As DNA, the CDR3 is TGTGCCAGTACCACAAGACTAGCGGGAGGGCCCCGGTCCTACAATGAGCAGTTCTTC.

In its sample, this clone was seen once. The chain couples TRBV27 to TRBJ1-2; possible D gene TRBD1, 5 bases. The CDR3 is made up of 15 amino acids. V was shortened by 0 bases and J by 2 bases, with 10 bases between the two germline ends. Germline CDR1 and CDR2: MNHEY and SMNVEV (reference sequence). CDR3 bases: TGTGCCAGCAGTTTATCGATCGACAGCAACTATGGCTACACCTTC. Its translation: CASSLSIDSNYGYTF.

CDR3 sequence (DNA): TGTGCCAGCAGCGACGGGACTCCGAACACCGGGGAGCTGTTTTTT. Amino acid sequence: CASSDGTPNTGELFF. V gene TRBV5-8 combines with J gene TRBJ2-2; D possibly corresponds to TRBD2 (6 bases). The CDR3 covers 15 residues. The germline V and J ends were trimmed by 4 bases and 0 bases, with 10 bases remaining between them. In germline, CDR1 is SGHTS, CDR2 YDEGEE.

Note on this clone: This same CDR3 is encoded by further DNA sequences in the sample. The rearrangement uses TRBV19 and TRBJ2-6; the D is unclear. The V gene's germline CDR1 is LNHDA and CDR2 SQIVND (reference sequence). CDR3 length equals 14 residues. Trimming removed 6 bases at V and 1 base at J, with 7 bases between. The CDR3 coding sequence is TGTGCCAGTAGCCCCGGATCTGGGGCCAACGTCCTGACTTTC. It encodes CASSPGSGANVLTF.

V is TRBV29-1 and J is TRBJ2-1, with D tentatively TRBD2 (6 bases). This CDR3 has 11 residues. CDR1 is SQVTM and CDR2 is ANQGSEA in the germline V gene. V lost 6 bases and J lost 8, with 11 bases in between. The chain's CDR3 is CSVATSHEQFF. The CDR3 nucleotides are TGCAGCGTGGCGACTAGTCATGAGCAGTTCTTC.

The chain employs TRBV6-1 and TRBJ1-3; no clear D gene. CDR3 length: 15 amino acids. Germline V gives CDR1 MNHNS, CDR2 SASEGT. The V and J ends lost 6 bases and 0 bases respectively, with 12 bases between them. CDR3 protein: CASRAGLSSGNTIYF. Here the CDR3 DNA reads TGTGCCAGCAGAGCCGGACTCAGCTCTGGAAACACCATATATTTT.